Sequencing of this TCR beta chain was carried out in a study of blood T cells in healthy people across ages. At the level of the study: When template switching was applied, about one barcoded beta molecule was captured per two T cells.

Then a second PCR, running roughly 6 to 12 cycles, was carried out with a sample-barcoded 5' primer and a J-beta primer mix. Each TCR beta cDNA got a 12-nucleotide random molecular identifier. Each CDR3 protein gets one entry after TCRdb re-called the 5' RACE reads with MiXCR. Of 1.5 million to 2 million distinct CDR3 sequences in the sample, 28% were seen once. The germline gives CDR1 SGHTA, CDR2 FQGTGA. The CDR3 extends over 15 amino acids. With regard to this clonotype: Antigen: not known. An end of the junction differs from the germline gene, which may be a read error.

Study-wide results and caveats: What prevented conclusive comparison of naive and antigen-experienced cells was that PBMCs were unsorted.

The sample was blood. The clonotype originates from a woman aged 25 to 39 in good health. The rearrangement joins TRBV7-3 to TRBJ2-3; no reliable D call. CDR3 DNA: TGTGCCACCAGCAGAGTCTTGGATAGCACAGATACGCAGTATTTT. Translating gives CATSRVLDSTDTQYF.